This is a list of T cell receptor beta chains from one sample in a study of cytomegalovirus exposure and HLA in healthy donors. Assay used: immunoSEQ multiplex PCR; TCRdb lists only in-frame clones, some missing. Of approximately 110,000 clones in the sample, about 83% were seen once. Material: PBMCs. These receptors were obtained from a man younger than 35 in good health and CMV-seronegative. CDR3s leave out the opening cysteine and the closing phenylalanine or tryptophan.

v_call cdr3_aa
TRBV7-6 ASSPTSGSVYEQY
TRBV7-3 ASSLGGGRYQETQY
TRBV5-4 ASSLGREETGNEQF
TRBV6-5 ASRRGPATFAF
TRBV6-5 ASRGEQSNQPQH
TRBV28 ASSPRGRGYGYT
TRBV5-1 ASSAGTVEAF
TRBV6-1 ASSESTSGSSDTQY
TRBV7-6 ASSFAESYEQY
TRBV28 ASSLGQGFGNTIY
TRBV5-4 ASSKGQGWGTDTQY
TRBV15 ATSRDPGQGGTGNTIY
TRBV28 ASSLPQGIRADRYKNIQY
TRBV10-1 ASSGGGYEQY
TRBV4-1 ASSPRDMEAVYEQY
TRBV19 ASSPRQGWETQY
TRBV6-6 ASSRESSYNEQF
TRBV30 AWSVPQGGVTEAF
TRBV6-6 ASSYQKKQY
TRBV6-5 AAFKGGANTEAF
TRBV11-3 ASSSPWTGTNEKLF
TRBV27 ASSSGFMNTEAF
TRBV7-9 SSGGGYTEAF
TRBV13 ASSLLPQAARTEAF
TRBV9 ASSVRQDLNTEAF
TRBV18 ASSRLPPGQGTETQY
TRBV7-9 ASSAGDRGYEQY
TRBV6-5 ASSRGLAGSYEQY
TRBV27 ASSPRLAANTGELF
TRBV5-1 ASSFRSVRLALPDTQY
TRBV5-4 ASSFGYGYT
TRBV9 ASSRLGLATDTQY
TRBV6-5 ASRYREGGTEAF
TRBV2 ASTLTRDRGYGYT
TRBV6-1 ASRDRRDAGNTIY
TRBV9 ASSASGRSGNEQF
TRBV28 ASSPTGEGGNTIY
TRBV19 ASSTPGQGAYEQY
TRBV20-1 SAREGDTQY
TRBV2 ASRRFGKETQY
TRBV9 ASSVATGGQETQY
TRBV10-1 ASSESRGSGENEQF
TRBV9 ASSVGTGGGGSWTEAF
TRBV28 ASSALAGDTDTQY
TRBV6-5 ASSRRGDYNEQF
TRBV6-6 ASSYSGSGNQPQH
TRBV7-9 ASNRSGGSKF
TRBV28 ASSPLPIPIQPQH
TRBV11-3 ASSGRTSLTQY
TRBV5-1 ASSLTGNTEAF
TRBV19 ASSLFGGSKYEQY
TRBV29-1 SATQGAGYEQY
TRBV7-6 ASSLVSGRAYDEQF
TRBV18 ASSPGDRGNEQF
TRBV6-5 ASKRTGTFAEAF